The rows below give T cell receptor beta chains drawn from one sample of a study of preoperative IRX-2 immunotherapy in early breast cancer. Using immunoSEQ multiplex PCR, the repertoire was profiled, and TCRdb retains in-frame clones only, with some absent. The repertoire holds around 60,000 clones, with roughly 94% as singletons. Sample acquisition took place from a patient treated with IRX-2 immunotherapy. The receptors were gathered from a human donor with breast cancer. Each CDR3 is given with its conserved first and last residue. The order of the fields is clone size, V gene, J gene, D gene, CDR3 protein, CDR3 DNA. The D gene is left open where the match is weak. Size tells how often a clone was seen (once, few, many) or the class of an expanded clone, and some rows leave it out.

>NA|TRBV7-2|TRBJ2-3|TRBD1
CASSWIQGGLQYF
TGTGCCAGCAGCTGGATACAGGGGGGTTTGCAGTATTTT
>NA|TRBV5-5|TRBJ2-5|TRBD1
CASSLGQGGAQETQYF
TGTGCCAGCAGCTTAGGACAGGGTGGGGCCCAAGAGACCCAGTACTTC
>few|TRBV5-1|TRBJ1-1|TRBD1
CASSWTGYTEAFF
TGCGCCAGCAGCTGGACAGGGTACACTGAAGCTTTCTTT
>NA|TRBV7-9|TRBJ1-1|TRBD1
CASSNQGAANTEAFF
TGTGCCAGCAGCAACCAGGGGGCTGCGAACACTGAAGCTTTCTTT
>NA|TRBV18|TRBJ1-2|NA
CATYSQPPPSDYGYTF
TGTGCCACCTATTCCCAACCTCCTCCCTCGGACTATGGCTACACCTTC
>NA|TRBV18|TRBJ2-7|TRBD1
CASSPDKGAGTGDYEQYF
TGTGCCAGCTCACCAGACAAGGGGGCCGGGACAGGGGACTACGAGCAGTACTTC
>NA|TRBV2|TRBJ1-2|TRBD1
CASRERQGGGYTF
TGTGCCAGCAGAGAAAGGCAGGGGGGTGGCTACACCTTC
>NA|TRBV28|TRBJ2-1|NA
CASSFSGSGTHNNEQFF
TGTGCCAGCAGTTTCTCTGGTTCCGGGACCCACAACAATGAGCAGTTCTTC
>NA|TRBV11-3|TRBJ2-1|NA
CASSLGFNEQFF
TGTGCCAGCAGCTTGGGGTTCAATGAGCAGTTCTTC
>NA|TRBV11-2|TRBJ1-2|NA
CASSLASWEGGYTF
TGTGCCAGCAGCTTAGCTTCATGGGAGGGTGGCTACACCTTC
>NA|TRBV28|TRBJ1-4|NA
CASSTGTLNEKLFF
TGTGCCAGCAGTACCGGGACGCTCAATGAAAAACTGTTTTTT
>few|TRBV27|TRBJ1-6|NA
CASSQRQARDSPLHF
TGTGCCAGCAGTCAAAGACAGGCGAGGGATTCACCCCTCCACTTT
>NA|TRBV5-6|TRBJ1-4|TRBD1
CASSRNLQGELFF
TGTGCCAGCAGTCGTAATTTACAGGGGGAACTGTTTTTT
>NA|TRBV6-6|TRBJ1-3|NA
CASSYLNSGNTIYF
TGTGCCAGCAGTTACCTAAACTCTGGAAACACCATATATTTT
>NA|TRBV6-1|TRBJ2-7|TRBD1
CASSVTGRVYEQYF
TGTGCCAGCAGTGTGACAGGGCGCGTCTACGAGCAGTACTTC
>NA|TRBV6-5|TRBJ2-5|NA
CASSYSLSEETQYF
TGTGCCAGCAGTTACTCCCTCTCAGAAGAGACCCAGTACTTC
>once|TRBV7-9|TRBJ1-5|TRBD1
CASSGPGQGKNSNQPQHF
TGTGCCAGCAGCGGACCGGGACAGGGCAAAAATAGCAATCAGCCCCAGCATTTT
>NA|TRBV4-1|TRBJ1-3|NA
CASSQAGLLVSGNTIYF
TGCGCCAGCAGCCAAGCAGGTCTGTTGGTCAGTGGAAACACCATATATTTT
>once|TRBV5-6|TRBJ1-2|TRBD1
CASSLAGTGALIPYGYTF
TGTGCCAGCAGCTTGGCCGGGACAGGGGCCCTGATTCCCTATGGCTACACCTTC
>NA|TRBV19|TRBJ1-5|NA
CASSVGRIYSNQPQHF
TGTGCCAGTAGTGTGGGACGGATCTATAGCAATCAGCCCCAGCATTTT
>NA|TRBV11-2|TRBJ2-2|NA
CASSLIGGRTGELFF
TGTGCCAGCAGCTTAATCGGCGGGCGCACCGGGGAGCTGTTTTTT
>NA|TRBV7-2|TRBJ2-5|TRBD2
CASSSPPGGLQETQYF
TGTGCCAGCAGCTCCCCCCCGGGGGGGCTTCAAGAGACCCAGTACTTC
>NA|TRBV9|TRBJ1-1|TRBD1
CASSKGTGGSAFF
TGTGCCAGCAGCAAAGGGACAGGGGGGAGTGCTTTCTTT
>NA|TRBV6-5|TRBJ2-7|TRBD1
CASSYGARGPLYEQYF
TGTGCCAGCAGTTACGGGGCCAGGGGGCCCCTCTACGAGCAGTACTTC
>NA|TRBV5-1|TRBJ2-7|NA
CASSGSYEQYF
TGCGCCAGCAGCGGCTCCTACGAGCAGTACTTC
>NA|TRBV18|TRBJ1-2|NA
CASSPSGSYPKDGYTF
TGTGCCAGCTCACCATCAGGCTCTTACCCCAAGGATGGCTACACCTTC
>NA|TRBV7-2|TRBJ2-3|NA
CASSLAARDTDTQYF
TGTGCCAGCAGCTTAGCTGCAAGGGACACAGATACGCAGTATTTT
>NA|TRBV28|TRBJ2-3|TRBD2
CASTIGEGGSDTQYF
TGTGCCAGCACCATTGGGGAGGGTGGATCAGATACGCAGTATTTT
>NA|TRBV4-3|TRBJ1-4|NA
CASSQVGGRDEKLFF
TGCGCCAGCAGCCAAGTCGGGGGGCGGGATGAAAAACTGTTTTTT
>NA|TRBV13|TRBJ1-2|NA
CASSLRLGEYGYTF
TGTGCCAGCAGCCTCCGATTGGGGGAATATGGCTACACCTTC
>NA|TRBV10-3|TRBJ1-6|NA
CAISEEAAAYNSPLHF
TGTGCCATCAGTGAGGAGGCAGCCGCCTATAATTCACCCCTCCACTTT
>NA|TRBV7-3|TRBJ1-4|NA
CASSRRGWEPFF
TGTGCCAGCAGCCGACGGGGGTGGGAGCCATTTTTT
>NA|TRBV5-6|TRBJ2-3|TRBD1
CASSLGQGAKDTQYF
TGTGCCAGCAGCTTGGGACAGGGGGCAAAAGATACGCAGTATTTT
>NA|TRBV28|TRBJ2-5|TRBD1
CASSSRTGGWETQYF
TGTGCCAGCAGTTCCCGGACAGGGGGCTGGGAGACCCAGTACTTC
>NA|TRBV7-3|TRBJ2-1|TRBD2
CASSFGLAGVKFF
TGTGCCAGCAGCTTTGGACTAGCGGGAGTGAAGTTCTTC
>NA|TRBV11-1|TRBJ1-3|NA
CASSPTEDTIYF
TGTGCCAGCAGCCCCACAGAGGACACCATATATTTT
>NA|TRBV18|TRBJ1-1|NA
CASSQVPNTEAFF
TGTGCCAGCTCACAGGTTCCTAACACTGAAGCTTTCTTT
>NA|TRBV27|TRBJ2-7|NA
CASGHGPTYEQYF
TGTGCCAGCGGGCACGGACCTACCTACGAGCAGTACTTC
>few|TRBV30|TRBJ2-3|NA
CAWNPGTDTQYF
TGTGCCTGGAATCCAGGCACAGATACGCAGTATTTT
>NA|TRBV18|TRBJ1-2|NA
CASSPQLTEGYTF
TGTGCCAGCTCACCACAATTAACGGAGGGCTACACCTTC
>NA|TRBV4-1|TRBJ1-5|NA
CASSQDGRENQPQHF
TGCGCCAGCAGCCAAGATGGCAGGGAGAACCAGCCCCAGCATTTT
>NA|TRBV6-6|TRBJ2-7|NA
CASTPRTGAQEQYF
TGTGCCAGCACCCCCAGGACGGGGGCGCAGGAGCAGTACTTC
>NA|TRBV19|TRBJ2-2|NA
CASSMSYTGELFF
TGTGCCAGTAGTATGAGTTACACCGGGGAGCTGTTTTTT
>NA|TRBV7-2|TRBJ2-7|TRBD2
CASSLERGVVYEQYF
TGTGCCAGCAGCTTAGAGCGGGGGGTCGTTTACGAGCAGTACTTC
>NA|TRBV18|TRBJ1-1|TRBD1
CASSGDRLTTNTEAFF
TGTGCCAGCTCAGGGGACAGGTTAACTACAAACACTGAAGCTTTCTTT
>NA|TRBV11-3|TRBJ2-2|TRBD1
CASSLGDRETGELFF
TGTGCCAGCAGCTTAGGGGACAGGGAAACCGGGGAGCTGTTTTTT
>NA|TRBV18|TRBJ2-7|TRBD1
CASSPGTGNVYEQYF
TGTGCCAGCTCACCCGGGACAGGGAATGTCTACGAGCAGTACTTC
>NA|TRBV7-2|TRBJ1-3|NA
CASRGQALGVSGNTIYF
TGTGCCAGCCGGGGCCAGGCCCTGGGCGTCTCTGGAAACACCATATATTTT
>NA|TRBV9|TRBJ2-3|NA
CASSPRTDGTDTQYF
TGTGCCAGCAGCCCGCGGACAGATGGAACAGATACGCAGTATTTT
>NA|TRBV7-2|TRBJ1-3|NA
CASSRGGGPGNTIYF
TGTGCCAGCAGCCGGGGCGGGGGCCCGGGAAACACCATATATTTT
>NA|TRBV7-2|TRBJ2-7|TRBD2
CASSYRLAGDYEQYF
TGTGCCAGCAGCTATAGACTAGCGGGGGACTACGAGCAGTACTTC
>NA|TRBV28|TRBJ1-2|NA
CASRTGLGYGYTF
TGTGCCAGCCGAACAGGGTTGGGCTATGGCTACACCTTC
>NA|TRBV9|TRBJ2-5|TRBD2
CASSGRREQETQYF
TGTGCCAGCAGCGGGAGGCGGGAGCAAGAGACCCAGTACTTC
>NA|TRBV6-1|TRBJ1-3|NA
CASSVPGQVIGNTIYF
TGTGCCAGCAGTGTCCCGGGACAAGTGATTGGAAACACCATATATTTT
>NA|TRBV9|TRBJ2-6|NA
CASSVAGGSGANVLTF
TGTGCCAGCAGCGTAGCTGGCGGCTCTGGGGCCAACGTCCTGACTTTC